The clone carrying this T cell receptor (beta chain) was counted at least ten times. Its specificity is unknown. For the library, individual cDNA molecules each received unique molecular identifiers. One entry per CDR3 protein, called by TCRdb with MiXCR from the RACE reads. The sample consists of roughly 140,000 distinct CDR3 sequences, about 10% of them appearing once. This specimen comes from a study of human T cells and chemical hapten exposure. General study findings and limits: With patch test score, the counts of PT1 expanded TCRs showed a positive correlation.

Time point specified: patch test 2, 6 weeks after DPC sensitization. As for treatment: therapeutic diphenylcyclopropenone sensitization with weekly scalp DPC. At patch-test visits, sampling came before the patch test. This TCR was recovered from a woman aged 45-59 years with alopecia areata. Some clones in this sample may be carry-over from other donors' samples. The material was whole blood, obtained in connection with sensitization to the hapten diphenylcyclopropenone (DPC).

This chain's CDR3 is CASTATSGRGTGELFF. The CDR3 DNA is TGTGCCAGCACCGCGACTAGCGGGAGAGGCACCGGGGAGCTGTTTTTT. The rearrangement links TRBV6-1 to TRBJ2-2; 12 nucleotides line up with TRBD2. Germline lookup yields CDR1 MNHNS and CDR2 SASEGT. Germline trimming cut 7 bases from V and 4 bases from J; bases unmatched to any gene: 7. This CDR3 region has 16 residues.